This paragraph reports one T cell receptor beta chain. What it binds is unknown. This sample is part of a study of read filtering for tumor transcriptome and immune sequencing. On the study more broadly: After DNase treatment, RNA was made into whole-transcriptome libraries. Per sample, TCR-region reads ranged about 4.05 to 10.27 million by IR-seq, roughly 80 to 1273 by RNA-seq. Whole-study results and caveats: This fraction held mixed bone marrow immune cells after CD138-negative sorting.

This library used 300 to 450 ng RNA and molecular barcoded adaptors spanning alpha/delta and beta/gamma chains. TCRdb reprocessed the reads via MiXCR and lists one record per CDR3 protein. The sample carries more than 12,000 distinct CDR3 sequences, 20% recorded once. Germline CDR1 and CDR2: MNHEY and SVGEGT. V lost 6 bases, J lost 2 bases, and 14 bases lay in between. The CDR3 is 15 amino acids. Sequenced sample: a population of CD138-negative cells sorted from bone marrow. The chain joins TRBV6-2 or TRBV6-3 to TRBJ1-3; possibly TRBD1 for D (5 bases). This TCR derives from a donor at least 40 years old with multiple myeloma. CDR3: CASRKTGTAGNTIYF. Here the CDR3 DNA reads TGTGCCAGCAGAAAAACGGGGACCGCTGGAAACACCATATATTTT.